Below, 18 T cell receptor beta chains from the same sample are listed, as sequenced in a study of blood T cell repertoires in COVID-19. Produced via immunoSEQ multiplex PCR; TCRdb's table is partial and in-frame only. The sample yields about 42,000 clones, 75% to 90% seen once. Sequencing was carried out using peripheral blood. These receptors were obtained from a man younger than 40 with active or convalescent COVID-19.

J is TRBJ1-2 and V is TRBV20-1; the D gene is possibly TRBD1 (6 bases). Germline lookup yields CDR1 DFQATT and CDR2 SNEGSKA (reference sequence). CDR3 length: 10 amino acids. V was trimmed by 4 bases and J by 7 bases, leaving 7 bases between them. CDR3 DNA sequence: TGCAGTGCTAAACAGGGTGGCTACACCTTC. Translated, it gives CSAKQGGYTF.

This clone was counted a single time. The V gene is TRBV11-3, the J gene TRBJ2-5, with unresolved D. Between the trimmed V and J ends, which lost 6 bases and 5 bases, there was a span of 7 bases. The CDR3 consists of 11 residues. Germline CDR1 and CDR2: SGHNT and YENEEA. CDR3 amino acids: CASRLGETQYF. DNA of the CDR3: TGTGCCAGCAGACTCGGGGAGACCCAGTACTTC.

The chain joins TRBV10-2 to TRBJ2-1; 11 bases match TRBD2. V lost 2 bases, J lost 4 bases, and 7 bases stayed unmatched. Germline CDR1 reads WSHSY; CDR2 reads SAAADI. This CDR3 spans 17 amino acids. The CDR3: CASSEGLGTSGYNEQFF. CDR3 DNA sequence: TGCGCCAGCAGTGAGGGTCTTGGGACTAGCGGATACAATGAGCAGTTCTTC.

This chain links TRBV3-1 (or the pseudogene TRBV3-2) with TRBJ2-5; TRBD2 agrees at 11 bases. Germline V gene sequence: CDR1 LGHDT, CDR2 YNNKEL (reference sequence). Losses at the gene ends were 4 bases for V and 0 bases for J; bases not matched to a gene: 7. The CDR3 consists of 17 residues. CDR3 bases: TGTGCCAGCAGCCCCGACCGACTAGCGGGGTACCAAGAGACCCAGTACTTC. Its protein is CASSPDRLAGYQETQYF.

The chain recombines TRBV6-1 with TRBJ1-6, with D perhaps TRBD1 (5 bases). V was shortened by 3 bases and J by 14 bases, with 20 bases between the two germline ends. The CDR3 runs to 15 residues. In germline, CDR1 is MNHNS, CDR2 SASEGT. The CDR3 reads CASSDQGDGAGTLHF. The CDR3 DNA sequence: TGTGCCAGCAGTGATCAGGGTGATGGGGCTGGGACCCTCCACTTT.

This chain joins TRBV18 and TRBJ2-7, with TRBD1 matching 7 bases. The germline gives CDR1 KGHSH, CDR2 LQKENI. The CDR3 length is 16 residues. The trim removed 3 bases at V and 0 bases at J, leaving 8 bases unmatched. DNA for the CDR3: TGTGCCAGCTCACCCCAACCGGGACAGAGCTCCTACGAGCAGTACGTC. This gives the protein CASSPQPGQSSYEQYV.

As DNA, the CDR3 is TGTGCCAGCAGCTTAGAGGCAGCGTATGGCTACACCTTC. It translates to CASSLEAAYGYTF. V and J are TRBV7-9 and TRBJ1-2; D is unresolved. Looked up from germline, CDR1 is SEHNR and CDR2 is FQNEAQ (reference sequence). The CDR3 has 13 residues. The V gene lost 1 base and the J gene lost 5 bases, with 8 bases spanning the gap.

The CDR3 DNA reads as TGTGCCACCAGTGATCCACTAGCGGCGCAGTTCTTC. Translated: CATSDPLAAQFF. V gene TRBV24-1 combines with J gene TRBJ2-1; TRBD2 agrees at 8 bases. V shed 3 bases and J 12 bases; nucleotides not matched to a gene: 3. The germline V gene has CDR1 KGHDR and CDR2 SFDVKD. The CDR3 has 12 residues.

The chain carries TRBV27 and TRBJ1-2; 8 bases are a match to TRBD1. J gave up 5 bases and V 5 bases, and 4 bases lay outside the gene matches. The CDR3 runs 13 residues. Germline V lookup: CDR1 MNHEY, CDR2 SMNVEV (reference sequence). The CDR3 nucleotides are TGTGCCAGCAGTCAGACAGGGGATTATGGCTACACCTTC. Translated, it gives CASSQTGDYGYTF.

The chain links TRBV9 to TRBJ1-2, with no clear D. Germline V gene data show CDR1 as SGDLS and CDR2 as YYNGEE. This CDR3 region has 13 residues. Trimming removed 3 bases at V and 0 bases at J, with 6 bases between. The CDR3 sequence is CASSDTSNYGYTF. The CDR3 nucleotides read TGTGCCAGCAGCGACACATCTAACTATGGCTACACCTTC.

CDR3 amino acids: CASSQRGPLANIQYF. The CDR3 coding sequence is TGTGCCAGCAGCCAACGAGGGCCACTAGCAAACATTCAGTACTTC. The chain carries TRBV3-1 (or the pseudogene TRBV3-2) and TRBJ2-4, with D possibly being TRBD2 (6 bases). Trimming removed 2 bases from V and 6 bases from J, with 14 bases in between. The CDR3 consists of 15 residues. Per the germline V gene, CDR1 is LGHDT and CDR2 is YNNKEL (reference sequence).

The chain has TRBV13 and TRBJ1-2, with no clear D. This CDR3 region has 14 residues. Trimming took off 0 bases at V and 13 bases at J, with 18 bases between the two ends. Per the germline V gene, CDR1 is PRHDT and CDR2 is FYEKMQ (reference sequence). The CDR3 region is CASSLGLGPSTATF. As DNA, the CDR3 is TGTGCCAGCAGCTTAGGCCTCGGTCCTTCCACTGCCACCTTC.

V is TRBV2 and J is TRBJ2-2; TRBD1 matches at 10 bases. The CDR3 has 16 residues. Per germline, CDR1 SNHLY and CDR2 FYNNEI. J gave up 7 bases and V 6 bases, and 11 bases lay outside the gene matches. The CDR3 is CASRPFGTGDSGELFF. Written as DNA, the CDR3 is TGTGCCAGCAGACCTTTTGGGACAGGGGATAGCGGGGAGCTGTTTTTT.

This chain connects TRBV5-4 to TRBJ2-5; D remains ambiguous. Germline-derived CDR1 and CDR2 are SGHNT and YYREEE (reference sequence). The CDR3 consists of 16 residues. Trimming took 0 bases from V and 5 from J, leaving 17 bases between them. The DNA for the CDR3 is TGTGCCAGCAGCTTGGAGAGTCCAGCCTCCAGGGAGACCCAGTACTTC. Protein: CASSLESPASRETQYF.

The CDR3 nucleotides read TGTGCCTGGAGTGATGGGCTAGCGGTCAATGAGCAGTTCTTC. Its translation is CAWSDGLAVNEQFF. The chain links TRBV30 to TRBJ2-1; 7 bases match TRBD2. J lost 6 bases, V lost 1 base, and 6 bases had no gene match. This CDR3 contains 14 residues. The germline gives CDR1 GTSNPN, CDR2 SVGIG (reference sequence).

The J gene is TRBJ2-1, the V gene TRBV7-8; tentative D call: TRBD2 (6 bases). V was cut by 1 base and J by 2 bases, with 9 bases left in between. Germline values: CDR1 SGHVS, CDR2 FQNEAQ. This CDR3 spans 15 amino acids. The CDR3 nucleotides read TGTGCCAGCAGCTTAGGGGGGGTGACCTACAATGAGCAGTTCTTC. Translating gives CASSLGGVTYNEQFF.

This chain joins TRBV2 and TRBJ2-1; possible D gene TRBD2, 6 bases. Per the germline V gene, CDR1 is SNHLY and CDR2 is FYNNEI. CDR3 length: 12 residues. V lost 5 bases and J lost 8, with 10 bases in between. The CDR3 sequence: CASSRDWDEQFF. Written as DNA, the CDR3 is TGTGCCAGCAGTCGGGACTGGGATGAGCAGTTCTTC.

The V and J genes are TRBV10-3 and TRBJ2-5, with a weak D call TRBD1 (6 bases). V lost 6 bases to trimming and J lost 5 bases, with 7 bases between them. CDR1 and CDR2 from the germline V gene are ENHRY and SYGVKD. The CDR3 spans 11 residues. The CDR3 here is CAISRGETQYF. CDR3 nucleotide sequence: TGTGCCATCAGCAGGGGCGAGACCCAGTACTTC.